Here is one T cell receptor beta chain with its context. The length of the CDR3 is 15 residues. Germline-derived CDR1 and CDR2 are MNHNS and SASEGT. V lost 4 bases to trimming and J lost 5 bases; unmatched junction nucleotides: 8. This specimen comes from a study of radiation and T cells in renal cell carcinoma. Here immunoSEQ multiplex PCR was the method, and the copy in TCRdb shows in-frame clones only, minus some. The sample shows 40,000 to 60,000 clones, less than 85% of them seen only once. Time point noted: blood 2 weeks post-SBRT. Treatment noted: 15 Gy SBRT to primary tumor, nephrectomy 4 weeks later. After SBRT, blood was collected at 2 and 4 weeks, plus baseline.

The TCR sequence derives from a woman in her sixties or seventies with renal cell carcinoma. The chain joins TRBV6-1 to TRBJ2-5; 9 nucleotides line up with TRBD1. This specimen consisted of blood, obtained from a patient whose treatment included radiotherapy and nephrectomy. The CDR3 spells CASSAKQGAEETQYF. For the CDR3, the DNA is TGTGCCAGCAGTGCCAAACAGGGGGCAGAGGAGACCCAGTACTTC.